One and the same sample provided the 13 T cell receptor beta chains below, sequenced in a study of T-cell memory formation after mild COVID-19. TCRdb ran MiXCR on the 5' RACE reads and lists one entry per CDR3 protein. The data contain about 81,000 distinct CDR3 sequences, roughly 25% of them singletons. The sequenced sample consisted of PBMCs or a T cell subset sorted from them (not recorded which). The receptors derive from a man aged 18 to 29 who had mild COVID-19 (a few samples of this study predate the infection). Cell type and time point are not known.

This clonotype was detected a few times. The CDR3 reads CASSLMGRGGETQYF. As DNA, the CDR3 is TGCGCCAGCAGCTTGATGGGTCGGGGGGGTGAGACCCAGTACTTC. This chain links TRBV5-1 with TRBJ2-5; 8 bases are shared with TRBD2. Germline CDR1 is SGHRS and CDR2 is YFSETQ. J was trimmed by 5 bases and V by 1 base; bases with no gene match: 7. The CDR3 consists of 15 residues.

This clonotype was counted only a few times. The gene calls are TRBV2 and TRBJ2-2, with a possible D match to TRBD2 (5 bases). Germline CDR1 reads SNHLY; CDR2 reads FYNNEI. This CDR3 comprises 14 residues. V was trimmed by 1 base and J by 4 bases, leaving 7 bases between them. CDR3 protein: CASSEGLATGELFF. CDR3 bases: TGTGCCAGCAGTGAAGGGCTAGCCACCGGGGAGCTGTTTTTT.

This clonotype was detected a few times. CDR3 loop: CASGRPLHF. In DNA form, the CDR3 reads TGTGCCAGCGGGCGACCCCTCCACTTT. The chain is built from TRBV12-3 or TRBV12-4 and TRBJ1-6, with D unclear. This CDR3 has 9 residues. V shed 8 bases and J shed 12 bases, with 5 bases lying between them.

The J gene is TRBJ2-1, the V gene TRBV19; possibly TRBD2 for D (5 bases). From germline, CDR1 is LNHDA and CDR2 SQIVND (reference sequence). The CDR3 is 14 amino acids. Between the trimmed V and J ends, which lost 3 bases and 0 bases, there was a span of 6 bases. For the CDR3, the DNA is TGTGCCAGTAGTATGGGGAGCTCCTACAATGAGCAGTTCTTC. Its translation is CASSMGSSYNEQFF.

The chain joins TRBV5-1 to TRBJ2-3; 8 nucleotides align to TRBD2. Germline values: CDR1 SGHRS, CDR2 YFSETQ. CDR3 length equals 20 residues. V trimming: 4 bases; J trimming: 0 bases; junction bases outside the gene matches: 19. In DNA form, the CDR3 reads TGCGCCAGCAGCCCTTTGGGAAGCGGGGGACCCCTACCTAGCACAGATACGCAGTATTTT. It codes for CASSPLGSGGPLPSTDTQYF. The variable domain in full, completed from reference TRBV5-1 and TRBJ2-3, reads KAGVTQTPRYLIKTRGQQVTLSCSPISGHRSVSWYQQTPGQGLQFLFEYFSETQRNKGNFPGRFSGRQFSNSRSEMNVSTLELGDSALYLCASSPLGSGGPLPSTDTQYFGPGTRLTVL.

This clonotype was seen a few times. This chain uses TRBV7-3 with TRBJ2-1; D is unresolved. CDR1 and CDR2 from the germline V gene are SGHTA and FQGTGA. There are 14 residues in the CDR3. V lost 1 base to trimming and J lost 6 bases, with 10 bases between them. As DNA, the CDR3 is TGTGCCAGCAGCTTAATCGGTCTCGGCAATGAGCAGTTCTTC. Its translation is CASSLIGLGNEQFF.

The rearrangement joins TRBV6-1 to TRBJ2-2, with 9 positions matching TRBD1. This CDR3 is built from 14 residues. Per the germline V gene, CDR1 is MNHNS and CDR2 is SASEGT. V lost 8 bases and J lost 9; bases outside the gene matches: 10. The CDR3 coding sequence is TGTGCCAGCGTGACGGGACAGGGCATACGGGAGCTGTTTTTT. It yields the protein CASVTGQGIRELFF.

The rearrangement links TRBV6-6 to TRBJ2-7; D remains ambiguous. V was pared by 6 bases and J by 4 bases, with 4 bases between. CDR3 length: 10 residues. Germline CDR1 and CDR2: MNHNY and SVGAGI (reference sequence). The CDR3, as DNA: TGTGCCAGCAGAGGTTACGAGCAGTACTTC. Translation: CASRGYEQYF.

This clonotype was found a few times. The CDR3 bases are TGCGCCAGCAGCTTGGACCCCTGGAAGGAAAAACTGTTTTTT. It codes for CASSLDPWKEKLFF. The J gene is TRBJ1-4, the V gene TRBV5-1, with D unresolved. Deletions cut 0 bases from V and 8 bases from J, with 11 bases between. The germline CDR1 and CDR2 sequences are SGHRS and YFSETQ. The CDR3 runs 14 residues.

The chain employs TRBV7-9 and TRBJ2-7; 11 bases align to TRBD2. The CDR3 contains 14 residues. Germline CDR1 and CDR2: SEHNR and FQNEAQ (reference sequence). V shed 4 bases, J shed 5 bases, and the junction held 4 bases outside the gene matches. DNA of the CDR3: TGTGCCAGCAGCTCTAGCGGGGGGACGGACGAGCAGTACTTC. This codes for CASSSSGGTDEQYF.

The V call is TRBV25-1, the J call TRBJ2-5; D is ambiguous. This CDR3 region has 13 residues. CDR1 MGHDK and CDR2 SYGVNS come from the germline V gene. V was clipped by 5 bases and J by 4 bases, with 11 bases between them. CDR3 loop: CASSKAVRETQYF. The DNA for the CDR3 is TGTGCCAGCAGTAAGGCGGTTCGAGAGACCCAGTACTTC.

The chain joins TRBV6-6 to TRBJ2-1; TRBD1 aligns across 7 bases. After removal of 6 bases from V and 8 bases from J, the junction contained 10 bases not matched to a gene. Germline V gene lookup returns CDR1 MNHNY and CDR2 SVGAGI (reference sequence). The CDR3 is 14 amino acids. In DNA, the CDR3 is TGTGCCAGCAGATACGGGACAGCCAACGATGAGCAGTTCTTC. It is translated as CASRYGTANDEQFF.

This chain connects TRBV7-2 to TRBJ2-1; D unresolved. The V gene lost 5 bases and the J gene lost 7 bases, with 15 bases spanning the gap. The germline V gene encodes CDR1 SGHTA and CDR2 FQGNSA. The CDR3 contains 14 residues. The CDR3 DNA reads as TGTGCCAGCAGCCTTGGTCGGACGAGGAATGAGCAGTTCTTC. Encoded protein: CASSLGRTRNEQFF. Using reference TRBV7-2 and TRBJ2-1 for the parts outside the CDR3, the full variable domain is GAGVSQSPSNKVTEKGKDVELRCDPISGHTALYWYRQSLGQGLEFLIYFQGNSAPDKSGLPSDRFSAERTGGSVSTLTIQRTQQEDSAVYLCASSLGRTRNEQFFGPGTRLTVL.